The text below deals with one T cell receptor (beta chain). This sample is part of a study of shared clonotypes between healthy human individuals. Here immunoSEQ multiplex PCR was the method, and the copy in TCRdb shows in-frame clones only, minus some. The sample comprises approximately 810,000 clones, about 92% of which are singletons, and around 24% rests with the top ten. Terminally differentiated effector memory CD45RA+ cells were excluded by CCR7 positive selection of CD45RO-negative cells. V lost 2 bases and J lost 2; bases outside the gene matches: 3. The germline V gene encodes CDR1 KGHSH and CDR2 LQKENI. The CDR3 loop spans 14 amino acids.

The clonotype was recovered from a man younger than 40 in good health. The specimen sequenced was naive CD8+ T cells sorted from blood. The V gene is TRBV18, the J gene TRBJ2-7; 7 bases match TRBD2. The CDR3 sequence is CASSPSGDPYEQYF. The CDR3 DNA follows: TGTGCCAGCTCACCAAGCGGGGACCCCTACGAGCAGTACTTC.